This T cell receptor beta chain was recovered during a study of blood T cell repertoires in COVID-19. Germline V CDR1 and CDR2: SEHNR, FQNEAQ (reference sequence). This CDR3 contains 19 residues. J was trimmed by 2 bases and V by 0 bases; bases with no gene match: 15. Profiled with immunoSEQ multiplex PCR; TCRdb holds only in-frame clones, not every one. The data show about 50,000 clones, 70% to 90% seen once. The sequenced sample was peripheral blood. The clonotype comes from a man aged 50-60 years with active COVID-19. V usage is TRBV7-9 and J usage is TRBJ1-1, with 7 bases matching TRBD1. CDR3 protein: CASSLAGVSGDRSNTEAFF. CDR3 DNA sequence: TGTGCCAGCAGCTTAGCCGGTGTGTCCGGGGACAGATCTAACACTGAAGCTTTCTTT. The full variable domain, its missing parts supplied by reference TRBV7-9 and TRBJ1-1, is DTGVSQNPRHKITKRGQNVTFRCDPISEHNRLYWYRQTLGQGPEFLTYFQNEAQLEKSRLLSDRFSAERPKGSFSTLEIQRTEQGDSAMYLCASSLAGVSGDRSNTEAFFGQGTRLTVV.